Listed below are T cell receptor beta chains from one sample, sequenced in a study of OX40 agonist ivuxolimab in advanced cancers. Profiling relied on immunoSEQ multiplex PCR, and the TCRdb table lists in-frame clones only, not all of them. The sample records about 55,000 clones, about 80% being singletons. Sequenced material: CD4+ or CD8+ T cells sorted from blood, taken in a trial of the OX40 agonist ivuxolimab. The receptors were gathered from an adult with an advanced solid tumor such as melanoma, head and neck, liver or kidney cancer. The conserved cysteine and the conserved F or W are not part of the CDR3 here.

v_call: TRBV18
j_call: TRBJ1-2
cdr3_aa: ASSPGEYGYT

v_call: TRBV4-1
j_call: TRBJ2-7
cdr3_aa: ASSQATGWIYEQY

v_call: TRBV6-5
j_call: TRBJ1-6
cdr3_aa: ASSYSPEYTGSPLH

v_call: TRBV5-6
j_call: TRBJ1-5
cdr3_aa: ASSFGTGSSNQPQH

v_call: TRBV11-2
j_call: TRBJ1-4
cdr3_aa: ASSLGGTNEKLF

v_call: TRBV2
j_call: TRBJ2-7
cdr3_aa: ASKKGGAYEQY

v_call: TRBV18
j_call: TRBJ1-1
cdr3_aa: ASSPRTDSIIEAF

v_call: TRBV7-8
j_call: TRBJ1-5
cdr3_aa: ASSHVLVWGGHQPQH

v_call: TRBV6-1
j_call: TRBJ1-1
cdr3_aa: ASSGPFPRGTEAF

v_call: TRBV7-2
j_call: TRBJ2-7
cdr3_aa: ASSPSGGTYEQY